A selection of T cell receptor beta chains follows, all from one sample in a study of shared clonotypes between healthy human individuals. TCRdb's table, derived via immunoSEQ multiplex PCR, lists solely in-frame clones and lacks some. The sample shows about 1.1 million clones, about 80% of them seen only once. The sequenced sample consisted of memory CD4+ T cells from PBMCs. These TCRs come from a man aged 18 to 35 in good health. Some clones in this sample may be carry-over from other donors' samples. CDR3s leave out the opening cysteine and the closing phenylalanine or tryptophan. A D gene is named only where the DNA matches it firmly.

len	v_gene	d_gene	j_gene	CDR3aa
12	TRBV5-6	NA	TRBJ2-1	ASSRRLNLNEQF
12	TRBV5-4	TRBD1	TRBJ2-5	ASGLARGQETQY
11	TRBV7-9	NA	TRBJ2-2	ASNNRVTGELF
12	TRBV19	TRBD1	TRBJ1-2	ASRQQGTNYGYT
12	TRBV5-1	NA	TRBJ2-6	ASSEGSGANVLT
10	TRBV5-1	NA	TRBJ2-3	ASRVGADTQY
15	TRBV28	NA	TRBJ1-5	ASSSTLGQSDYQPQH
13	TRBV5-4	NA	TRBJ2-4	ASSLGWGRSDIQY
15	TRBV6-4	TRBD1	TRBJ1-5	ASPGGQGDYSNQPQH
12	TRBV11-2	TRBD1	TRBJ1-4	ASSLSGGDEKLF
10	TRBV7-9	NA	TRBJ2-1	ASSLAAYKQF
13	TRBV5-8	NA	TRBJ2-3	ASSHGYRRTDTQY
15	TRBV9	NA	TRBJ2-5	ASSPRGSLKSQETQY
11	TRBV7-3	NA	TRBJ2-2	ASRKDRTGELF
15	TRBV4-1	NA	TRBJ2-3	ASSQDLGTTSTDTQY
12	TRBV6-1	TRBD1	TRBJ1-2	ASTWDRDSYGYT
12	TRBV7-2	NA	TRBJ1-1	ASSLTRLNTEAF
13	TRBV11-2	TRBD2	TRBJ2-5	ASSLASGGFETQY
12	TRBV5-4	NA	TRBJ1-2	ASSREGGGYGYT
12	TRBV5-1	NA	TRBJ1-2	ASSLAPGSYGYT
11	TRBV6-5	NA	TRBJ2-3	ASTRLGADTQY
10	TRBV29-1	NA	TRBJ2-7	SVAGGPYEQY
16	TRBV5-1	NA	TRBJ2-7	ASSLASNTGGTSLEQY
15	TRBV4-1	NA	TRBJ2-4	ASSQDRAVLAKNIQY
12	TRBV5-1	TRBD2	TRBJ2-7	ASSLGLAGVEQY
12	TRBV7-3	NA	TRBJ2-4	ASSLTPGADIQY
11	TRBV6-1	NA	TRBJ2-7	ASKDLNSYEQY
9	TRBV30	NA	TRBJ2-7	AWSVSYEQY
15	TRBV4-3	NA	TRBJ1-2	ASSPTRYASTFYGYT
14	TRBV19	NA	TRBJ2-1	ASSWGPRGSYNEQF
12	TRBV7-3	TRBD1	TRBJ1-2	ASSPGQGEGGYT
13	TRBV16	NA	TRBJ1-3	ASSQSSQGGNTIY
15	TRBV5-1	NA	TRBJ2-2	ASSLREQGPYTGELF
10	TRBV28	TRBD1	TRBJ1-2	ASSDRGYGYT
14	TRBV5-4	TRBD1	TRBJ2-4	ASSLAPGTGENIQY
13	TRBV9	NA	TRBJ1-2	ASSVGGTGGSGYT
11	TRBV28	NA	TRBJ1-2	AAIRAGTYGYT
15	TRBV7-2	NA	TRBJ1-1	ASSLSHPGWVNTEAF
15	TRBV5-1	NA	TRBJ1-4	ASSRLDSQAGDEKLF
12	TRBV11-3	NA	TRBJ2-7	ASSLQYEGYEQY
15	TRBV7-9	NA	TRBJ1-6	ASSLPDVGLGNSPLH
14	TRBV10-2	TRBD2	TRBJ2-2	ASSNDRTSGTGELF
14	TRBV30	NA	TRBJ2-3	AWSVGTNLGTDTQY
13	TRBV27	TRBD2	TRBJ2-1	ASSLATSGYNEQF
14	TRBV5-4	TRBD2	TRBJ2-1	ASSPGLAGVQNEQF
14	TRBV6-1	TRBD2	TRBJ2-5	ASSEALLAGEETQY
15	TRBV28	TRBD2	TRBJ2-3	ASLRLAGITSTDTQY